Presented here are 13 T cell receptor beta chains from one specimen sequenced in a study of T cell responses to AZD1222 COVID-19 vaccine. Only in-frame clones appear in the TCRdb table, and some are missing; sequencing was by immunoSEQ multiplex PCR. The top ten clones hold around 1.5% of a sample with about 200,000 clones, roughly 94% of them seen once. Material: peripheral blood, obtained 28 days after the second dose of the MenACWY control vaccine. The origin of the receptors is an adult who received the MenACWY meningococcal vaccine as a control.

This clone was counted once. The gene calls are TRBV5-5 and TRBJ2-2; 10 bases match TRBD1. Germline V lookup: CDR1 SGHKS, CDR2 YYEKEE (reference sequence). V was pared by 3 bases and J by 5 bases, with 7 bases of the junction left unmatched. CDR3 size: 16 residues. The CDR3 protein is CASSSTGGSRTGELFF. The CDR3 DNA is TGTGCCAGCAGCTCGACAGGGGGCTCGAGGACCGGGGAGCTGTTTTTT.

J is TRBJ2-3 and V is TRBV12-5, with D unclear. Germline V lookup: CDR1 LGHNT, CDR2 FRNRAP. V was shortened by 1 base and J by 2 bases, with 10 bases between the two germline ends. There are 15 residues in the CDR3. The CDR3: CASGLGVSPTDTQYF. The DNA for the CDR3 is TGTGCTAGTGGTTTGGGGGTTAGCCCCACAGATACGCAGTATTTT.

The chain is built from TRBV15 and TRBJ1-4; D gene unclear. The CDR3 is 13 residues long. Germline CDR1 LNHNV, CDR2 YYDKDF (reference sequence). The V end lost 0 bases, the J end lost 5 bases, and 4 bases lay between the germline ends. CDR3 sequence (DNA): TGTGCCACCAGCAGAGATAACAATGAAAAACTGTTTTTT. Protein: CATSRDNNEKLFF.

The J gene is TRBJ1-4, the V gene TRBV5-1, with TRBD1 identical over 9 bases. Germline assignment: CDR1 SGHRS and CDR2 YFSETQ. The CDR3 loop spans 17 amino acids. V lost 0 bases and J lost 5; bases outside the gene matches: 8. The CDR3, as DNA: TGCGCCAGCAGCTTGGACAGGGGGCAATTCGGGAATGAAAAACTGTTTTTT. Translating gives CASSLDRGQFGNEKLFF.

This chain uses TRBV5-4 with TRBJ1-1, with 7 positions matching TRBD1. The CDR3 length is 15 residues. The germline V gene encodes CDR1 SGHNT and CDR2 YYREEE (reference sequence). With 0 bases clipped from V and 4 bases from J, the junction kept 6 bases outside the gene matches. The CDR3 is CASSLVTGDGTEAFF. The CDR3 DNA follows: TGTGCCAGCAGCTTGGTTACAGGGGACGGCACTGAAGCTTTCTTT. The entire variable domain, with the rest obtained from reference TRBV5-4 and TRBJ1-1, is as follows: ETGVTQSPTHLIKTRGQQVTLRCSSQSGHNTVSWYQQALGQGPQFIFQYYREEENGRGNFPPRFSGLQFPNYSSELNVNALELDDSALYLCASSLVTGDGTEAFFGQGTRLTVV.

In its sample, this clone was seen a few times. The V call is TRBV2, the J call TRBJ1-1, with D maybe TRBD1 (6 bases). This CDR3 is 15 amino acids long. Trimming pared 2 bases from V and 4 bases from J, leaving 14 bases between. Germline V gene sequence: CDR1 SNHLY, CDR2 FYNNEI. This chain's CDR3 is CASSESGGLGTEAFF. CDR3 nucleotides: TGTGCCAGCAGTGAATCGGGGGGCTTGGGCACTGAAGCTTTCTTT.

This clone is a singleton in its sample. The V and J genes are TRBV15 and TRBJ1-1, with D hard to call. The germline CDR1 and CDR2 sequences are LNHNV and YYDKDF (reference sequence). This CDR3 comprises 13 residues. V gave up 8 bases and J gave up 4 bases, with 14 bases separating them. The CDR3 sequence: CATHREGSTEAFF. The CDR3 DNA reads TGTGCCACCCACCGGGAGGGCTCCACTGAAGCTTTCTTT.

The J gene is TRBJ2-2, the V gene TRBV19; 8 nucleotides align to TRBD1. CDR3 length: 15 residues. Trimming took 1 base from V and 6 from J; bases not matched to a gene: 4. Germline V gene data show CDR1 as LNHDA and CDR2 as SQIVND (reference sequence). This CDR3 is CASSIGTGYAGELFF. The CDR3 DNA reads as TGTGCCAGTAGTATAGGGACAGGGTATGCCGGGGAGCTGTTTTTT.

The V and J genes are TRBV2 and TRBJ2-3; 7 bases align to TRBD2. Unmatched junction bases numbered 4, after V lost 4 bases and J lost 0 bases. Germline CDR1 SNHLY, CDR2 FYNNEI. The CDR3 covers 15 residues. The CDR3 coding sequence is TGTGCCAGCAGTGGAGTCGGGGGGAGCACAGATACGCAGTATTTT. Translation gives CASSGVGGSTDTQYF.

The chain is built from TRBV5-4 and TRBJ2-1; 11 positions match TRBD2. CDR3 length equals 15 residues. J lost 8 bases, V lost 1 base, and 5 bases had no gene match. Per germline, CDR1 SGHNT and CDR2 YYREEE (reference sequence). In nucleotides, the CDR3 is TGTGCCAGCAGCTTGCTACTAGCGGGAGTAGATGAGCAGTTCTTC. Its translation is CASSLLLAGVDEQFF.

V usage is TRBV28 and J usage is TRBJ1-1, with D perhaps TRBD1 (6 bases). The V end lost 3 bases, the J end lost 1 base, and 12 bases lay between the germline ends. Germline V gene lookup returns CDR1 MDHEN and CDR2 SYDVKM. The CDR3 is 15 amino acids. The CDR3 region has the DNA TGTGCCAGCAGTTTTGCAGGGGTTAGGAACACTGAAGCTTTCTTT. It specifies CASSFAGVRNTEAFF.

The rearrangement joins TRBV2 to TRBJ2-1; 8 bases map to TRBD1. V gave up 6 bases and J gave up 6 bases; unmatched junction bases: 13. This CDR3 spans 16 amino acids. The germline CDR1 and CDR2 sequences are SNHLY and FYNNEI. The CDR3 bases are TGTGCCAGCAGACAATCAGTGAGACAGGGGTCCAATGAGCAGTTCTTC. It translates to CASRQSVRQGSNEQFF.

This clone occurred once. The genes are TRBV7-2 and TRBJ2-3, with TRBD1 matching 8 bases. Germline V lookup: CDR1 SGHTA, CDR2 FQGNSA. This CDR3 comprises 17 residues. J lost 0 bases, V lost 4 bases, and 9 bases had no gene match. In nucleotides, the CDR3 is TGTGCCAGCAGCTATAGACGACAGGGGAGGAGCACAGATACGCAGTATTTT. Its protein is CASSYRRQGRSTDTQYF. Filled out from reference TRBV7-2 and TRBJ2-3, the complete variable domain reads GAGVSQSPSNKVTEKGKDVELRCDPISGHTALYWYRQSLGQGLEFLIYFQGNSAPDKSGLPSDRFSAERTGGSVSTLTIQRTQQEDSAVYLCASSYRRQGRSTDTQYFGPGTRLTVL.